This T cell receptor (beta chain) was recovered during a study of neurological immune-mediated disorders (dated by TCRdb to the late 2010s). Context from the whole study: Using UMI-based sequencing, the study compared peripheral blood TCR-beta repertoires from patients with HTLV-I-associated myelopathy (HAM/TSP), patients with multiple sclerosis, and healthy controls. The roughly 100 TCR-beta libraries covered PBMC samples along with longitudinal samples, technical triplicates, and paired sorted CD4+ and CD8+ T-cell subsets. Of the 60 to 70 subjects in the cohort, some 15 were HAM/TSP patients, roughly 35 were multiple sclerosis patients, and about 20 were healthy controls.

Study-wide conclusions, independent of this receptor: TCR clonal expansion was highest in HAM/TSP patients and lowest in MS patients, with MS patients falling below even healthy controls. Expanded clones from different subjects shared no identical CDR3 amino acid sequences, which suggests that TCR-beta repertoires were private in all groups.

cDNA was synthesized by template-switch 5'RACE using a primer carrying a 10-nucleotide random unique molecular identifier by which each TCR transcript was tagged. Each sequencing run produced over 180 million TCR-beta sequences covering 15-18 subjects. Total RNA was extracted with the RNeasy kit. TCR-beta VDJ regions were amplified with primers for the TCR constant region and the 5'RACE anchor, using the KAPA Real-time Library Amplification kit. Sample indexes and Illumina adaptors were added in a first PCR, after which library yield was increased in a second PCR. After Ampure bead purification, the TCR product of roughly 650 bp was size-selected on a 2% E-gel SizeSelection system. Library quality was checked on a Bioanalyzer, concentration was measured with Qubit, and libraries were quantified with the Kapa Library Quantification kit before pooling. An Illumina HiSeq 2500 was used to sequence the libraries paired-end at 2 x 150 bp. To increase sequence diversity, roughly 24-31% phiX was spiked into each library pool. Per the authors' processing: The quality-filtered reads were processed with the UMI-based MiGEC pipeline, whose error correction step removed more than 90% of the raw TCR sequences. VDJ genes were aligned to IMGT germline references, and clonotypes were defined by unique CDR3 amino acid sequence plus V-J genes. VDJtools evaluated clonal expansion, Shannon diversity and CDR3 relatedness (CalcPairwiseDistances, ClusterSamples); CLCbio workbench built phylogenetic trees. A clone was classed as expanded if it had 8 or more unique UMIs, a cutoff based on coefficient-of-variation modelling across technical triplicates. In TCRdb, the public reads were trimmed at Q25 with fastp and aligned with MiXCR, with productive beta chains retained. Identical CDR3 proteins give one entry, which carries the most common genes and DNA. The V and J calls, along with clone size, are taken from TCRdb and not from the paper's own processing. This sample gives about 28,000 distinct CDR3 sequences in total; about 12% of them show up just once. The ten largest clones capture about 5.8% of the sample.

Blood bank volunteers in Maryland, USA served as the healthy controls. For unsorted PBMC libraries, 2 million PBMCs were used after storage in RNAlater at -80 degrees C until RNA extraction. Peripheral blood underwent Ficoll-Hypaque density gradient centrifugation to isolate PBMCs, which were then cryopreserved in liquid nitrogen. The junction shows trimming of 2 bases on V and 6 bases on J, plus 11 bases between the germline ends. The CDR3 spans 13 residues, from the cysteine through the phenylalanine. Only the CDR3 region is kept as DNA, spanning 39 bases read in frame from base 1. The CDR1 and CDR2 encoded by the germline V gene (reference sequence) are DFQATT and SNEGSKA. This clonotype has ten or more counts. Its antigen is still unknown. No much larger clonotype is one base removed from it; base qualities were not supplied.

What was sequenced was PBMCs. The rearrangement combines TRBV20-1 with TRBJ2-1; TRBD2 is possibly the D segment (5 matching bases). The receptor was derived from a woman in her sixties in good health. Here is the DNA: TGCAGTGCTAGACGTCTAGCACCCAATGAGCAGTTCTTC. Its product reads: CSARRLAPNEQFF.